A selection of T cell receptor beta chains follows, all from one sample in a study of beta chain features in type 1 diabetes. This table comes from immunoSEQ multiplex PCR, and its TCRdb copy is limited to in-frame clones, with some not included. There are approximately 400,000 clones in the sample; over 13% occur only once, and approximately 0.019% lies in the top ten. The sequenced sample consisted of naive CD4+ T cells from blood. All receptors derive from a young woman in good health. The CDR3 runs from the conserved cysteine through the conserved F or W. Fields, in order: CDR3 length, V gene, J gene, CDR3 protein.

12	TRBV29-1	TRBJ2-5	CSVAIEQETQYF
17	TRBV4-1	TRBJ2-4	CASSQDNVWGQENIQYF
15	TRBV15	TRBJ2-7	CATSRKGQGDYEQYF
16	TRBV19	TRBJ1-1	CASSMTGTGTNTEAFF
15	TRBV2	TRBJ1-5	CASRRQGSNNQPQHF
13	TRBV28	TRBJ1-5	CASSPGSYQPQHF
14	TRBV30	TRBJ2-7	CAWTRLTGFYEQYF
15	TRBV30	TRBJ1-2	CAWSLRGLGGYGYTF
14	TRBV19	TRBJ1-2	CASSPTFSDYGYTF
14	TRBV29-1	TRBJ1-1	CSVGTAVTDTEAFF
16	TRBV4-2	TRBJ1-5	CASSQESGRQDQPQHF
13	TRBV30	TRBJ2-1	CAWSRGSYNEQFF
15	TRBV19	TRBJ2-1	CASSSPGAGNNEQFF
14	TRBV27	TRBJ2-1	CASSGGYQNNEQFF
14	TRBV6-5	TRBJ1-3	CASSYTPRGNTIYF
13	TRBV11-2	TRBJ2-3	CAGGSGTGHTQYF
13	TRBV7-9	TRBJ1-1	CASSPYPGTEAFF
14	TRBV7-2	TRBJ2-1	CASSLARENNEQFF
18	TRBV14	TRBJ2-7	CASSQGFAGTGRPYEQYF
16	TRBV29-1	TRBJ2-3	CSVEGPPGGPTDTQYF
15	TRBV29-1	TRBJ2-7	CSVGITGTGTYEQYF
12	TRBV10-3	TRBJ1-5	CAISVGDQPQHF
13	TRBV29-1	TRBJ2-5	CSVHPGRWETQYF
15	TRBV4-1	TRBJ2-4	CASSPVQSAKNIQYF
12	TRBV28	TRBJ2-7	CASTTGAYEQYF
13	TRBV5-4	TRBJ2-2	CASSLPGSGELFF
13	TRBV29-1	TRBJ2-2	CSVRGRSTGELFF
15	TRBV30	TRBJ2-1	CAWSVDFHSYNEQFF
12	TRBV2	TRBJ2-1	CASSGGGGEQFF
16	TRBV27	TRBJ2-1	CASSSLAGGRYNEQFF
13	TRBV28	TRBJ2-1	CASLLAGRDEQFF
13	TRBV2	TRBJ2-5	CASRRGLVETQYF
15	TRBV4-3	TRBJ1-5	CASSQDRWGDQPQHF
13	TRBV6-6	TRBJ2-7	CASLTGTGDEQYF
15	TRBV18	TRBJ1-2	CASSPPGGGIYGYTF
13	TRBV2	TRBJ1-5	CARGNREGQPQHF
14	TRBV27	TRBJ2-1	CASSRLAGRNEQFF
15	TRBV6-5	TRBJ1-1	CASKLLERMNTEAFF
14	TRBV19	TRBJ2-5	CASSNTMPQETQYF
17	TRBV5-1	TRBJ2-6	CASSSSGGSAGANVLTF
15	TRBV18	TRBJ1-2	CASSPEPKGARGYTF
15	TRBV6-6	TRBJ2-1	CASSYGTSDHNEQFF
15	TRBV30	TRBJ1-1	CAWSGGTGLNTEAFF
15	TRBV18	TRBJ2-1	CASSPPSRMNNEQFF
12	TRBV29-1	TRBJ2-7	CSVNRGTYEQYF
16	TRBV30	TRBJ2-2	CAWSVRPAGARGELFF
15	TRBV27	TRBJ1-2	CASSGDQGLAYGYTF
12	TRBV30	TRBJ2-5	CAWKPLAETQYF
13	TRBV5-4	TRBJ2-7	CASSPQGIHEQYF
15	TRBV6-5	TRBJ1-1	CASSLGPFMNTEAFF
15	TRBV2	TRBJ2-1	CASRGTTGSYNEQFF
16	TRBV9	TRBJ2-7	CASSAYSGQFSYEQYF